The present T cell receptor (beta chain) was sequenced within a study of early T cells in non-severe SARS-CoV-2 infection. Across the whole study: Chains were unpaired, as sequencing was done on bulk RNA from unsorted whole blood. Notes on the study in general: Matching results from VDJdb favored anti-spike CD8 responses, leaving private and CD4 specificities undetected.

The CDR3 is 21 residues long. V dropped 3 bases and J dropped 3; count of bases not matched to a gene: 19. Germline-derived CDR1 and CDR2 are SGHNT and YYREEE (reference sequence). Individually, cDNA molecules had unique molecular identifiers attached to them. TCRdb independently ran MiXCR on the 5' RACE reads; one entry per CDR3 protein. Counted here are about 60,000 distinct CDR3 sequences, roughly a tenth occurring once; the ten biggest clones make up 1.2%. Many counts were recorded for this clonotype. The antigen remains unidentified. The sample was whole blood. The V gene is TRBV5-4, the J gene TRBJ2-3, with 13 nucleotides matching TRBD2. The sequence derives from an adult who was a healthcare worker with PCR-confirmed SARS-CoV-2 infection or an uninfected control (not recorded which). CDR3 loop: CASSSPLEPVTSGGATDTQYF. The CDR3, as DNA: TGTGCCAGCAGCTCCCCCCTGGAGCCCGTTACTAGCGGGGGGGCAACAGATACGCAGTATTTT.